This T cell receptor (beta chain) stems from a study of blood T cell repertoires in COVID-19. Study summary: Samples representing acute and convalescent COVID-19 were sourced from the United States, Italy and Spain. T cells, B-cell-depleted T cells, or PBMCs supplied cDNA or gDNA.

This CDR3 contains 16 residues. Per the germline V gene, CDR1 is SGHRS and CDR2 is YFSETQ. With 0 bases clipped from V and 6 bases from J, the junction kept 5 bases outside the gene matches. Original methodology: Amplified reference gene primers provided the basis for estimating nucleated cell counts. Produced via immunoSEQ multiplex PCR; TCRdb's table is partial and in-frame only. V, J and clone size derive from that table, while D and trimming were established from the DNA sequence. This sample has 55,000 to 80,000 clones, with 82% found just once. This clone was observed a single time. The sequenced sample was peripheral blood. The receptor was derived from a man of 80 years or more with active COVID-19. V usage is TRBV5-1 and J usage is TRBJ1-5; TRBD1 agrees at 11 bases. CDR3 region: CASSLGTGGVFQPQHF. The CDR3 DNA reads TGCGCCAGCAGCTTGGGGACAGGGGGCGTTTTTCAGCCCCAGCATTTT. Based on the CDR3 plus reference TRBV5-1 and TRBJ1-5, the full variable domain is KAGVTQTPRYLIKTRGQQVTLSCSPISGHRSVSWYQQTPGQGLQFLFEYFSETQRNKGNFPGRFSGRQFSNSRSEMNVSTLELGDSALYLCASSLGTGGVFQPQHFGDGTRLSIL.